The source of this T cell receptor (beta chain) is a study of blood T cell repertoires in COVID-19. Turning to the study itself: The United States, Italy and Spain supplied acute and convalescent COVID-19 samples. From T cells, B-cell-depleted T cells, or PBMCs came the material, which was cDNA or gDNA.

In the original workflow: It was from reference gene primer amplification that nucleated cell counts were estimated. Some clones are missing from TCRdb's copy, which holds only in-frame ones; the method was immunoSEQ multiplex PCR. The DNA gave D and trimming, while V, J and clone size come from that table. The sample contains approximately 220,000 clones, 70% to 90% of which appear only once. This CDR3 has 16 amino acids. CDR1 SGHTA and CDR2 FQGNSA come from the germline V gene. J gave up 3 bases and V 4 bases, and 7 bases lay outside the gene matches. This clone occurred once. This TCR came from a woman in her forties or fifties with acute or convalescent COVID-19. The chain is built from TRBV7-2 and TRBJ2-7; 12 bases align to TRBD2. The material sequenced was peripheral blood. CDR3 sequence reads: CASSSRTSGTIYEQYF. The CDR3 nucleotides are TGTGCCAGCAGCTCCAGGACTAGCGGGACAATCTACGAGCAGTACTTC.